The entry below describes one TCR beta chain. The antigen remains unidentified. A much larger clonotype is one base distant, so this may be a read error. Each CDR3 protein is one row after TCRdb ran MiXCR on the 5' RACE reads. The sample shows about 71,000 distinct CDR3 sequences, nearly 3.5% of them seen only once. This specimen comes from a study of neurological immune-mediated disorders. The wider study: Multiple sclerosis patients numbered about 35, of whom about 31 were relapsing-remitting and 3 secondary progressive.

Whole-study findings and limits: Private repertoires in all groups were suggested by the absence of shared CDR3 amino acid sequences among expanded clones across subjects.

There are 18 residues in the CDR3. Germline CDR1 reads SGDLS; CDR2 reads YYNGEE. The unsorted libraries were produced from 2 million PBMCs held at -80 C. The rearrangement joins TRBV9 to TRBJ2-3; 9 bases line up with TRBD2. Sequencing was performed on PBMCs. This clonotype originated in a man in his forties with multiple sclerosis. CDR3 loop: CASSVKWERGARTDKQYF. CDR3 nucleotides: TGTGCCAGCAGCGTAAAATGGGAGCGGGGGGCCAGAACAGATAAGCAGTATTTT.